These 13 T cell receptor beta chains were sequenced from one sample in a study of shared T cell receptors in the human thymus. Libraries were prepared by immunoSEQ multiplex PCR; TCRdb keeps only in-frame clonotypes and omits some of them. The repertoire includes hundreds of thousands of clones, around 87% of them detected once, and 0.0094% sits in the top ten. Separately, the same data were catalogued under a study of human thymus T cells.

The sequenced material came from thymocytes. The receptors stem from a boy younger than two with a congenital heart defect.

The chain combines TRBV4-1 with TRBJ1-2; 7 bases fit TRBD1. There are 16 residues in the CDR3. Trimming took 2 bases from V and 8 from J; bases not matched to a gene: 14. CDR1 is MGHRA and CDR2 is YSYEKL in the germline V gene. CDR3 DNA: TGCGCCAGCAGCCAAACTAGACAGGGTTGGTCCTACGGCTACACCTTC. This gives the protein CASSQTRQGWSYGYTF.

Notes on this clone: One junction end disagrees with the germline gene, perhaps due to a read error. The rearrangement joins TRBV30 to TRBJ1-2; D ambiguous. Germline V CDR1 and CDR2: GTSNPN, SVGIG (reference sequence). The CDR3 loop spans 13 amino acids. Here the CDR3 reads CAWRGPPNYGYPF. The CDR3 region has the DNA TGTGCCTGGAGAGGCCCCCCCAACTATGGCTACCCCTTC.

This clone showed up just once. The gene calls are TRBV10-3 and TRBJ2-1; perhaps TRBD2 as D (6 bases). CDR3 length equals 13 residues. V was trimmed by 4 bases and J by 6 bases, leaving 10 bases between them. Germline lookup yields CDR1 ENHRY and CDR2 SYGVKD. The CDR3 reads CAISAGVCNEQFF. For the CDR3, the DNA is TGTGCCATCAGTGCGGGGGTTTGCAATGAGCAGTTCTTC.

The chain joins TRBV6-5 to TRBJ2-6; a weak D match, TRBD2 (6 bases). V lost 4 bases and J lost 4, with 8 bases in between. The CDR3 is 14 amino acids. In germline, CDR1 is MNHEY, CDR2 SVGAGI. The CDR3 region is CASSSSAGANVLTF. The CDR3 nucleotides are TGTGCCAGCAGTTCTAGCGCCGGGGCCAACGTCCTGACTTTC.

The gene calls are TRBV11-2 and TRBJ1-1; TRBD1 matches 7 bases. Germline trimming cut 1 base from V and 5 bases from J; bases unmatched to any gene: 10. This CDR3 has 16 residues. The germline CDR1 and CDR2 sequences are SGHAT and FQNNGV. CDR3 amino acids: CASSLAQRGGGTEAFF. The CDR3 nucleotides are TGTGCCAGCAGCTTAGCGCAGAGAGGGGGCGGTACTGAAGCTTTCTTT.

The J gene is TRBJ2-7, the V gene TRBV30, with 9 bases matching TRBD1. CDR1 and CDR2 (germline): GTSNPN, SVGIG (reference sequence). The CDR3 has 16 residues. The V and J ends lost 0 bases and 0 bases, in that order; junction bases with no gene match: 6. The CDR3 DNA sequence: TGTGCCTGGAGTGTACATCTGGACAGGGGCTCCTACGAGCAGTACTTC. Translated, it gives CAWSVHLDRGSYEQYF.

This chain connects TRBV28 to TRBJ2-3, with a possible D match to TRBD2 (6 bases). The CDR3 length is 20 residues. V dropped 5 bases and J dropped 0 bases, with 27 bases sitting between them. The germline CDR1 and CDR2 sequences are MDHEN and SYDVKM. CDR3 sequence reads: CASSPTEKNGTLPSTDTQYF. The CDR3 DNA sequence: TGTGCCAGCAGTCCGACAGAGAAGAATGGGACTTTACCTAGCACAGATACGCAGTATTTT.

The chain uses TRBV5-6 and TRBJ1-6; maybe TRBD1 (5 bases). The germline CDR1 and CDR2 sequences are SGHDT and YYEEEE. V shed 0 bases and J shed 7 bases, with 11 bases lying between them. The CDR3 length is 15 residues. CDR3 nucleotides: TGTGCCAGCAGCTTGGTGTCAGGGCACAATTCACCCCTCCACTTT. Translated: CASSLVSGHNSPLHF. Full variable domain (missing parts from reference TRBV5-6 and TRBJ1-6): DAGVTQSPTHLIKTRGQQVTLRCSPKSGHDTVSWYQQALGQGPQFIFQYYEEEERQRGNFPDRFSGHQFPNYSSELNVNALLLGDSALYLCASSLVSGHNSPLHFGNGTRLTVT.

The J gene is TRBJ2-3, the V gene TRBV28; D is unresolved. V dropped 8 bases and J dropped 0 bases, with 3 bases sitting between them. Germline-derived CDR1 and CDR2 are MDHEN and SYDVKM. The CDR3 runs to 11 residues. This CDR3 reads CASRSTDTQYF. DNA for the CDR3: TGTGCCAGCCGTAGCACAGATACGCAGTATTTT.

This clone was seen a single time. This chain's CDR3 is CASSISFEEEQFF. CDR3 nucleotide sequence: TGTGCCAGTAGTATTTCCTTCGAAGAGGAGCAGTTCTTC. This chain links TRBV19 with TRBJ2-1; D remains ambiguous. Germline V CDR1 and CDR2: LNHDA, SQIVND (reference sequence). V lost 3 bases and J lost 10, with 13 bases in between. The CDR3 sequence is 13 residues long.

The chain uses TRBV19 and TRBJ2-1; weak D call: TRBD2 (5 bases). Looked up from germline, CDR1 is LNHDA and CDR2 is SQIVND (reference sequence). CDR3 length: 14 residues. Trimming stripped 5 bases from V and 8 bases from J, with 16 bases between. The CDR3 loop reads CASSAQLVPYEQFF. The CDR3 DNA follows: TGTGCCAGTAGTGCCCAACTAGTTCCCTATGAGCAGTTCTTC.

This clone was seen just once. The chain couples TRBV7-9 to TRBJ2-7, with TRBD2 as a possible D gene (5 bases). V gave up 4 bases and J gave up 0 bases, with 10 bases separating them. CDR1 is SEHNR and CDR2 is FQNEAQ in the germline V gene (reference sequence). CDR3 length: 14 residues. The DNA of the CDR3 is TGTGCCAGCAGCTCGACCGGGATCTCCTACGAGCAGTACTTC. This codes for CASSSTGISYEQYF.

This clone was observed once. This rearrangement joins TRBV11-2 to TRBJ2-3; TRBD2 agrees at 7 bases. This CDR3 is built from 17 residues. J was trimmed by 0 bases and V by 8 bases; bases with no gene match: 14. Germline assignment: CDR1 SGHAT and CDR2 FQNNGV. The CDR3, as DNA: TGTGCCAGCCAACAGAGGGAGGGAGTAGGCAGCACAGATACGCAGTATTTT. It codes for CASQQREGVGSTDTQYF. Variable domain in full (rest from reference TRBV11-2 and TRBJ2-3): EAGVAQSPRYKIIEKRQSVAFWCNPISGHATLYWYQQILGQGPKLLIQFQNNGVVDDSQLPKDRFSAERLKGVDSTLKIQPAKLEDSAVYLCASQQREGVGSTDTQYFGPGTRLTVL.